What follows describes a single T cell receptor (beta chain). Repertoires were generated with immunoSEQ multiplex PCR, while TCRdb's copy carries only in-frame clones and drops some. Counted here are 120,000 or so clones, over 75% occurring once; the ten biggest clones make up about 3.8%. The data are from a study of blood T cell repertoires in COVID-19. This clonotype was obtained from a man aged 55 to 70 with acute or convalescent COVID-19. Specimen: peripheral blood.

The CDR3 DNA is TGTGCCAGTAGGCAACCGGGACAGGGGGCAGAGACCCAGTACTTC. Protein: CASRQPGQGAETQYF. The V call is TRBV19, the J call TRBJ2-5, with 12 bases aligning to TRBD1. The CDR3 contains 15 residues. CDR1 and CDR2 (germline): LNHDA, SQIVND (reference sequence). Losses at the gene ends were 6 bases for V and 4 bases for J; bases not matched to a gene: 6.